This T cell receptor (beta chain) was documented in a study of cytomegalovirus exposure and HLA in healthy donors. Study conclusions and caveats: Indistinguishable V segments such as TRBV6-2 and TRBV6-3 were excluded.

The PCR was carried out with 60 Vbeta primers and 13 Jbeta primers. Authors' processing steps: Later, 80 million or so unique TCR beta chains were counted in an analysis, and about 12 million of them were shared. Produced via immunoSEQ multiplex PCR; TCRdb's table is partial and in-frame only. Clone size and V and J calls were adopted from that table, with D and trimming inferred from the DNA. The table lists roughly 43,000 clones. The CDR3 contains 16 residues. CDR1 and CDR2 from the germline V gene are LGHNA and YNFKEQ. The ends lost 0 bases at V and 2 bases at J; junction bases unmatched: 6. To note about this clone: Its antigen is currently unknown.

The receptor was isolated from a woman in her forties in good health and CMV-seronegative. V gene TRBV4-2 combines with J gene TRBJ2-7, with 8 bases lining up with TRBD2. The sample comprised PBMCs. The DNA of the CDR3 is TGTGCCAGCAGCCAAGATCCGGGACTAGTCCCCTACGAGCAGTACTTC. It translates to CASSQDPGLVPYEQYF.